This passage covers 21 T cell receptor beta chains from one sample sequenced in a study of shared clonotypes between healthy human individuals. Clones were read by immunoSEQ multiplex PCR, and TCRdb kept only the in-frame ones, dropping some. Seen here are over a million clones, about 80% observed once, and the top ten hold roughly 0.57%. The sample comprised memory CD4+ T cells from PBMCs. Subset of the sample: CD45RA-negative fraction. Receptor source: a man aged 18-30 years in good health. Some clones in this sample may be carry-over from other donors' samples.

The chain couples TRBV10-2 to TRBJ2-5, with 7 bases that match TRBD1. The J call may be incorrect, as the DNA end agrees better with TRBJ2-7. The CDR3 is 12 amino acids. The V gene's germline CDR1 is WSHSY and CDR2 SAAADI. CDR3 residues: CASKDRPYEQYF. The DNA of the CDR3 is TGCGCCAGCAAGGACAGGCCCTACGAGCAGTACTTC.

This clone was seen many times. The chain combines TRBV6-6 with TRBJ1-1, with D tentatively TRBD1 (5 bases). V shed 8 bases and J shed 0 bases, with 13 bases lying between them. In germline, CDR1 is MNHNY, CDR2 SVGAGI (reference sequence). The CDR3 length is 14 residues. The CDR3 reads CASDRGQMNTEAFF. The CDR3 DNA is TGTGCCAGCGACAGAGGTCAAATGAACACTGAAGCTTTCTTT.

The chain is built from TRBV11-2 and TRBJ2-5; 8 bases fit TRBD1. The J segment lost 2 bases and the V segment lost 4 bases, leaving 6 bases of the junction unmatched. The CDR3 length is 15 residues. CDR1 SGHAT and CDR2 FQNNGV come from the germline V gene. CDR3 DNA sequence: TGTGCCAGCAGCTCATTGACAGGGGCTCAAGAGACCCAGTACTTC. This encodes CASSSLTGAQETQYF.

For this clone: The sample holds other DNA sequences that translate to the same CDR3. V gene TRBV18 combines with J gene TRBJ1-5; D gene uncertain. The CDR3 sequence is 14 residues long. Trimming took off 2 bases at V and 1 base at J, with 6 bases between the two ends. CDR1 and CDR2 (germline): KGHSH, LQKENI. In nucleotides, the CDR3 is TGTGCCAGCTCACCAGGACTCAGCAATCAGCCCCAGCATTTT. Its protein is CASSPGLSNQPQHF.

As regards this clone: The likely explanation is a read error, given a far larger clone one base away. V gene TRBV11-2 combines with J gene TRBJ1-2, with 7 bases lining up with TRBD1. Germline values: CDR1 SGHAT, CDR2 FQNNGV. This CDR3 contains 16 residues. CDR3 amino acids: CASSLHSGTANYDYTF. The CDR3 DNA sequence: TGTGCCAGCAGCCTACATTCCGGGACAGCTAACTATGACTACACCTTC.

For the CDR3, the DNA is TGCGCCAGCAGCTTGGAACAGGGTGCCGGGGAGCTGTTTTTT. It is translated as CASSLEQGAGELFF. The V gene is TRBV5-1, the J gene TRBJ2-2, with TRBD1 as a possible D gene (6 bases). Germline V gives CDR1 SGHRS, CDR2 YFSETQ. The CDR3 runs 14 residues. With 0 bases removed from V and 6 bases from J, the gap between germline ends came to 9 bases.

The V and J genes are TRBV7-3 and TRBJ2-5; the D call may be TRBD1 or TRBD2 (5 bases each). CDR3 length: 14 residues. In germline, CDR1 is SGHTA, CDR2 FQGTGA. The V and J ends lost 5 bases and 5 bases respectively, with 15 bases between them. CDR3 nucleotide sequence: TGTGCCAGCAGCCTCGGTCGACGGGGCGAGACCCAGTACTTC. Translating gives CASSLGRRGETQYF.

This CDR3 reads CASSLRMGSGYTF. In DNA, the CDR3 is TGTGCCAGCAGCTTACGCATGGGTTCTGGCTACACCTTC. V and J are TRBV7-2 and TRBJ1-2, with D unclear. V was shortened by 2 bases and J by 7 bases, with 11 bases between the two germline ends. CDR3 size: 13 residues. CDR1 and CDR2 (germline): SGHTA, FQGNSA.

The chain uses TRBV6-1 and TRBJ2-7; D unclear. Germline assignment: CDR1 MNHNS and CDR2 SASEGT. The CDR3 extends over 13 amino acids. Trimming left V 1 base short and J 5 bases short, with 9 bases between. The CDR3 nucleotides read TGTGCCAGCAGTGAAGGTGCCGGGCACGAGCAGTACTTC. Amino acids: CASSEGAGHEQYF.

This clone came up a few times. V gene TRBV18 combines with J gene TRBJ1-2; 10 nucleotides line up with TRBD1. The CDR3 has 16 amino acids. The V segment lost 3 bases and the J segment 1 base; nucleotides outside the gene matches: 5. The germline V gene has CDR1 KGHSH and CDR2 LQKENI. Here the CDR3 reads CASSPRTGGDNYGYTF. CDR3 DNA: TGTGCCAGCTCACCCAGGACAGGGGGTGATAACTATGGCTACACCTTC. Together with reference TRBV18 and TRBJ1-2, the CDR3 gives the full variable domain: NAGVMQNPRHLVRRRGQEARLRCSPMKGHSHVYWYRQLPEEGLKFMVYLQKENIIDESGMPKERFSAEFPKEGPSILRIQQVVRGDSAAYFCASSPRTGGDNYGYTFGSGTRLTVV.

The V call is TRBV28, the J call TRBJ1-6; D unresolved. This CDR3 is 12 amino acids long. Trimming took 4 bases from V and 7 from J, leaving 5 bases between them. The V gene's germline CDR1 is MDHEN and CDR2 SYDVKM. CDR3: CASSSMNSPLHF. The CDR3 DNA reads TGTGCCAGCAGTTCGATGAATTCACCCCTCCACTTT.

This clone has ten or more counts. CDR3 DNA: TGTGCCAGCAGTGACAGCTTTCAGGGGAACTATGGCTACACCTTC. Amino acids: CASSDSFQGNYGYTF. This chain joins TRBV6-1 and TRBJ1-2; a weak D match, TRBD1 (6 bases). Trimming shortened V by 3 bases and J by 2 bases, and 13 bases separated the two germline ends. The CDR3 loop spans 15 amino acids. Germline assignment: CDR1 MNHNS and CDR2 SASEGT.

This clone appeared a few times. The V and J genes are TRBV4-2 and TRBJ2-1, with a possible D match to TRBD2 (5 bases). The germline V gene has CDR1 LGHNA and CDR2 YNFKEQ. The CDR3 is made up of 13 amino acids. Trimming shortened V by 4 bases and J by 6 bases, and 10 bases separated the two germline ends. The CDR3 spells CASSPPSSNEQFF. The CDR3 DNA reads TGTGCCAGCAGCCCTCCTAGCAGCAATGAGCAGTTCTTC.

The chain employs TRBV30 and TRBJ2-1, with 8 bases matching TRBD2. This CDR3 is built from 13 residues. The V segment lost 5 bases and the J segment 4 bases; nucleotides outside the gene matches: 4. The germline CDR1 and CDR2 sequences are GTSNPN and SVGIG (reference sequence). CDR3 nucleotides: TGTGCCTGGGGGCTAGCGGGTTACAATGAGCAGTTCTTC. This gives the protein CAWGLAGYNEQFF.

This chain joins TRBV2 and TRBJ2-5, with unresolved D. Per the germline V gene, CDR1 is SNHLY and CDR2 is FYNNEI. Trimming stripped 4 bases from V and 2 bases from J, with 8 bases between. This CDR3 region has 13 residues. CDR3 in amino acids: CASSVLQQETQYF. The CDR3 nucleotides are TGTGCCAGCAGTGTACTTCAGCAAGAGACCCAGTACTTC.

The V gene is TRBV4-1, the J gene TRBJ2-5; 7 bases agree with TRBD2. With the DNA end fitting TRBJ2-7 better, the J assignment may be wrong. CDR3 length equals 18 residues. Germline-derived CDR1 and CDR2 are MGHRA and YSYEKL. The CDR3 region is CASSQDRGTASGSYEQYF. The CDR3 DNA reads as TGCGCCAGCAGCCAAGATCGGGGCACGGCTAGCGGATCCTACGAGCAGTACTTC.

The chain links TRBV14 to TRBJ1-4, with D uncertain. Trimming left V 0 bases short and J 6 bases short, with 11 bases between. The CDR3 loop spans 15 amino acids. Germline V CDR1 and CDR2: SGHDN, FVKESK. The CDR3 DNA reads TGTGCCAGCAGCCAAGATCGGGCGGGGTATGAAAAACTGTTTTTT. The encoded protein is CASSQDRAGYEKLFF.

This clone was seen a single time. V gene TRBV11-3 combines with J gene TRBJ2-1; 8 bases line up with TRBD2. The germline V gene has CDR1 SGHNT and CDR2 YENEEA. The CDR3 sequence is 16 residues long. The ends lost 3 bases at V and 2 bases at J; junction bases unmatched: 6. CDR3 DNA: TGTGCCAGCAGCTTTAGTGGGACTAGTCCCTACAATGAGCAGTTCTTC. It specifies CASSFSGTSPYNEQFF. Complete variable domain (other parts from reference TRBV11-3 and TRBJ2-1): EAGVVQSPRYKIIEKKQPVAFWCNPISGHNTLYWYLQNLGQGPELLIRYENEEAVDDSQLPKDRFSAERLKGVDSTLKIQPAELGDSAVYLCASSFSGTSPYNEQFFGPGTRLTVL.

This clone was seen a few times. The J gene is TRBJ2-7, the V gene TRBV5-8; TRBD2 agrees at 8 bases. V lost 3 bases to trimming and J lost 2 bases; unmatched junction nucleotides: 10. The germline V gene has CDR1 SGHTS and CDR2 YDEGEE. This CDR3 region has 16 residues. Written as DNA, the CDR3 is TGTGCCAGCAGCTCATACTCGGGGGGGATCCCCTACGAGCAGTACTTC. Translation gives CASSSYSGGIPYEQYF.

The chain joins TRBV9 to TRBJ2-1; TRBD1 might be the D (5 bases). The CDR3 spans 16 residues. Between the trimmed V and J ends, which lost 3 bases and 8 bases, there was a span of 21 bases. Germline V gene sequence: CDR1 SGDLS, CDR2 YYNGEE. The chain's CDR3 is CASSAGIGPKQHEQFF. CDR3 DNA: TGTGCCAGCAGCGCAGGGATTGGCCCAAAGCAACATGAGCAGTTCTTC.

The chain employs TRBV4-1 and TRBJ1-2; perhaps TRBD1 as D (5 bases). This CDR3 is 15 amino acids long. Per germline, CDR1 MGHRA and CDR2 YSYEKL. Trimming removed 4 bases from V and 3 bases from J, with 15 bases in between. In DNA form, the CDR3 reads TGCGCCAGCAGCCCCGCGGGACGAGGGGACTATGGCTACACCTTC. Translated, it gives CASSPAGRGDYGYTF.